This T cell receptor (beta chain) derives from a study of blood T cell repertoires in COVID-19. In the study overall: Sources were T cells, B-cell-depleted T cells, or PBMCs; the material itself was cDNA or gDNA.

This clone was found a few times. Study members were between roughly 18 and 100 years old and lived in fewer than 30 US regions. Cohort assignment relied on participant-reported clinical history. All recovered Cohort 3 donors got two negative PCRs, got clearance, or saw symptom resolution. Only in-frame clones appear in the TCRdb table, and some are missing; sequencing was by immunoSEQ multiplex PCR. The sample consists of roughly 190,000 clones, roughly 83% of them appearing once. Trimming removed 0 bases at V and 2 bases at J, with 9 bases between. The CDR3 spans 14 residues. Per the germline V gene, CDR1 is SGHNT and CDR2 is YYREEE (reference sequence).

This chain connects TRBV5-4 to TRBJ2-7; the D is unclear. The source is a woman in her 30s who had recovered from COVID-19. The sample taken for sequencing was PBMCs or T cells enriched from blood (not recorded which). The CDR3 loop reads CASSLGQNTYEQYF. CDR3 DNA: TGTGCCAGCAGCTTGGGGCAGAACACCTACGAGCAGTACTTC. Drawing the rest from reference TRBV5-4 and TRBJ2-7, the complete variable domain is ETGVTQSPTHLIKTRGQQVTLRCSSQSGHNTVSWYQQALGQGPQFIFQYYREEENGRGNFPPRFSGLQFPNYSSELNVNALELDDSALYLCASSLGQNTYEQYFGPGTRLTVT.